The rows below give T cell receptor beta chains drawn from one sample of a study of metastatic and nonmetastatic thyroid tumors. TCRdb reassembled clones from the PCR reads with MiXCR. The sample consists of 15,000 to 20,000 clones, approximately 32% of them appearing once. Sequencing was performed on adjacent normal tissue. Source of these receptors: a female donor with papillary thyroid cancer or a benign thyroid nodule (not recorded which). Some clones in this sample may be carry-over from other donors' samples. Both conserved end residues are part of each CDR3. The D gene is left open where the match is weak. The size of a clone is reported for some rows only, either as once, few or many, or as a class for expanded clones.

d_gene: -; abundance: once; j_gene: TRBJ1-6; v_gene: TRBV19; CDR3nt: TGTGCCAGTAGCAAAGACGGCCCGAGCTCCTATAATTCACCCCTCCACTTT; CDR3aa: CASSKDGPSSYNSPLHF
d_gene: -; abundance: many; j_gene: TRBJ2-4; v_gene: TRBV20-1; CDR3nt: TGCAGTGCACCGGAAAAAGGACAGGCCAAAAACATTCAGTACTTC; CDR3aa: CSAPEKGQAKNIQYF
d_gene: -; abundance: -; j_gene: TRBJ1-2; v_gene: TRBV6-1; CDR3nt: TGTGCCAGCAGTCCAGGGGTCGTTGATGGCTACACCTTC; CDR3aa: CASSPGVVDGYTF
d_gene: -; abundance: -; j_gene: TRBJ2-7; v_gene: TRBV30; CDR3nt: TGTGCCTGGAGTGGCAGTGCTTACGAGCAGTACTTC; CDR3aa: CAWSGSAYEQYF
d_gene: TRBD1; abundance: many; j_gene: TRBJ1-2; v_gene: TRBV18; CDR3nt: TGTGCCAGCTCACTTGGACAGGGAACCTATGGCTACACCTTC; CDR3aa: CASSLGQGTYGYTF
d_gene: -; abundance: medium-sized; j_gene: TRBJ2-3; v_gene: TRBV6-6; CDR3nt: TGTGCCAGCAGTTACTGGGTTCAACCTACCGCCGACACAGATACGCAGTATTTT; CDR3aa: CASSYWVQPTADTDTQYF
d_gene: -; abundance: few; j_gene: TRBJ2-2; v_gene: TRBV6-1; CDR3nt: TGTGCCAGCAGATTTGGGGTCACCGGGGAGCTGTTTTTT; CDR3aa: CASRFGVTGELFF
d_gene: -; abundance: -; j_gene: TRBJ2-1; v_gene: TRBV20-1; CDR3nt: TGCAGTGCTAGGGGAGAGGGTGAGCAGTTCTTC; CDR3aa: CSARGEGEQFF
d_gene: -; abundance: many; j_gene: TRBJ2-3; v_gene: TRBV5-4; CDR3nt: TGTGCCAGCAGCTTGGAAGTAGCGAGCACAGATACGCAGTATTTT; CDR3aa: CASSLEVASTDTQYF
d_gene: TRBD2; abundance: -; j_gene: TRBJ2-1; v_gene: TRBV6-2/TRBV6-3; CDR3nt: TGTGCCAGCAGTTCCTCCGGACTAGCGGGTTCAGGCTCCTACAATGAGCAGTTCTTC; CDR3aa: CASSSSGLAGSGSYNEQFF
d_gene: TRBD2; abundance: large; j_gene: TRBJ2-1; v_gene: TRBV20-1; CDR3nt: TGCAGTGCTCGCAGTCCCGGGACTAGCGGGGGGGCCGATAATGAGCAGTTCTTC; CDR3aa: CSARSPGTSGGADNEQFF
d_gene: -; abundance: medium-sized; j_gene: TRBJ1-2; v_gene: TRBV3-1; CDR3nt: TGTGCCAGCAGCCAAGATCAGGGTGCATATGGCTACACCTTC; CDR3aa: CASSQDQGAYGYTF
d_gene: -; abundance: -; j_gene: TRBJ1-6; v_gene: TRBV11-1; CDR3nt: TGTGCCAGCAGCCAACAGGAGTATAATTCACCCCTCCACTTT; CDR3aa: CASSQQEYNSPLHF
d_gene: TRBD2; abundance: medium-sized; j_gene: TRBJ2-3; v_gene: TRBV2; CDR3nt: TGTGCCAGCTCCATTCAGCGGGGGGGCCAGGGTACGCAGTATTTT; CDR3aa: CASSIQRGGQGTQYF
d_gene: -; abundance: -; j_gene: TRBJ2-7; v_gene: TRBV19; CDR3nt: TGTGCCAGTAGCCCGGACCGCAAATACGAGCAGTACTTC; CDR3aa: CASSPDRKYEQYF
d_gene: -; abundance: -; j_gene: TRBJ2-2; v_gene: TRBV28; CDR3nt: TGTGCCAGCAGTTTCGGGAGCGGCACCGGGGAGCTGTTTTTT; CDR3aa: CASSFGSGTGELFF
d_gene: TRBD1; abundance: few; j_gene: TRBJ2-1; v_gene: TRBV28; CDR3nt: TGTGCCAGCAGCAGTGACGGGACAGGGGGCTACAATGAGCAGTTCTTC; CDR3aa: CASSSDGTGGYNEQFF
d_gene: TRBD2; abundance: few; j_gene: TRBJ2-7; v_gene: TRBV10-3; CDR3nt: TGTGCCACTCGGGGGGGGATCTACGAGCAGTACTTC; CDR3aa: CATRGGIYEQYF
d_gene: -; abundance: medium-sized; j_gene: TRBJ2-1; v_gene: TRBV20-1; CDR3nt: TGCAGTGCTAGTAGGGGAAAAGAAGTCTACAATGAGCAGTTCTTC; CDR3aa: CSASRGKEVYNEQFF
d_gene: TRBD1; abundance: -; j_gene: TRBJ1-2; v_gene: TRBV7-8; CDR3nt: TGTGCCAGCAGCATAAGTTCAGGGGGCAGTGGCTACACCTTC; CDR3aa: CASSISSGGSGYTF
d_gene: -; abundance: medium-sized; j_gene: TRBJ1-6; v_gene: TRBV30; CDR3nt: TGTGCCTGGACCCTAAATTCACCCCTCCACTTT; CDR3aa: CAWTLNSPLHF
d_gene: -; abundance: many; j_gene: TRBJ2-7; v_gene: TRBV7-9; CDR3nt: TGTGCCAGCAGCTTAGCCTCAGGGACGGGCGAGCAGTACTTC; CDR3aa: CASSLASGTGEQYF
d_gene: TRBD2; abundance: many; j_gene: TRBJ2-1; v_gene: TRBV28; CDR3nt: TGTGCCAGCAGTCCAGGCGGGAGGGATTACAATGAGCAGTTCTTC; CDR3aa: CASSPGGRDYNEQFF
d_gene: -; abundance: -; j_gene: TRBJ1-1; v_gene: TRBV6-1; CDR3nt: TGTGCCAGCACTCGACACAACACTGAAGCTTTCTTT; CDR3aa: CASTRHNTEAFF
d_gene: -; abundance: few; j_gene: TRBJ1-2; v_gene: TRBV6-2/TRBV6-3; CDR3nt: TGTGCCAGCAGCCAGACGACGTCAGCTAACTATGGCTACACCTTC; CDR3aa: CASSQTTSANYGYTF
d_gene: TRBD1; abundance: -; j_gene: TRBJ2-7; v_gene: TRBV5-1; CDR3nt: TGCGCCAGCAGCACAGGACAGGGTGGGGAGCAGTACTTC; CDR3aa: CASSTGQGGEQYF
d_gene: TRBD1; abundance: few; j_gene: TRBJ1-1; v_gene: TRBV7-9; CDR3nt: TGTGCCAGCGGACAGGGGAACACTGAAGCTTTCTTT; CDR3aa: CASGQGNTEAFF
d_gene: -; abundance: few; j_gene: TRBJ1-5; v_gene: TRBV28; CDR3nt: TGTGCCAGCAGTTTAACGATCAATCAGCCCCAGCATTTT; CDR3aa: CASSLTINQPQHF
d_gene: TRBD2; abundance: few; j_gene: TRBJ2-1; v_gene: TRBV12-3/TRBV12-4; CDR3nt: TGTGCCAGCAGGCTGACTAGCTGGGGGAACAATGAGCAGTTCTTC; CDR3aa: CASRLTSWGNNEQFF
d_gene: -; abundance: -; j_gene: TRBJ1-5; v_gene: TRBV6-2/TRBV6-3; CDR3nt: TGTGCCAGCAGTTACCAGGGAGTGAGTCAGCCCCAGCATTTT; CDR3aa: CASSYQGVSQPQHF
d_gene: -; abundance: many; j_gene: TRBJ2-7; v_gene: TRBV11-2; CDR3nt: TGTGCCAGCAGCTTAGAGGCAGGGGGGGGACAGTACTTC; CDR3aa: CASSLEAGGGQYF
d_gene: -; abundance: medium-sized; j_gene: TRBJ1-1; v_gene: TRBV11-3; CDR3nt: TGTGCCAGCAGCTTAGTGTGGGGGCGGATGAACACTGAAGCTTTCTTT; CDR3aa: CASSLVWGRMNTEAFF
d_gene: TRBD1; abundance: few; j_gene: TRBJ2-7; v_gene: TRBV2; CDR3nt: TGTGCCAGCAGTGAACAGGGGGACTACGAGCAGTACTTC; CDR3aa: CASSEQGDYEQYF
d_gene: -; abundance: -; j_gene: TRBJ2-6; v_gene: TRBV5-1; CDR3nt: TGCGCCAGCGGGATACAGGGCTCCCCCAGCTCTGGGGCCAACGTCCTGACTTTC; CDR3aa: CASGIQGSPSSGANVLTF
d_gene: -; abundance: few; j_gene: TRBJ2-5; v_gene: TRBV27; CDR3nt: TGTGCCAGCAGTTTCACGGGGGGCCGTGAGACCCAGTACTTC; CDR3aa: CASSFTGGRETQYF
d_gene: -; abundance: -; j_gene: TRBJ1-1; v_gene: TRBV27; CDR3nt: TGTGCCAGCAGTGACCGCACTGAAGCTTTCTTT; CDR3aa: CASSDRTEAFF
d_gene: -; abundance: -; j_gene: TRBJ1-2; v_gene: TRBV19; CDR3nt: TGTGCCAGTAGTATAGCACAGCTCTATGGCTACACCTTC; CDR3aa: CASSIAQLYGYTF
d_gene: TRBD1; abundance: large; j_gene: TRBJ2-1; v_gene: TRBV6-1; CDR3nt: TGTGCCAGCAGTGACGGGGCCACAGGGGTTTACAATGAGCAGTTCTTC; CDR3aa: CASSDGATGVYNEQFF
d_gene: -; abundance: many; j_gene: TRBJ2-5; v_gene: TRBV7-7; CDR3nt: TGTGCCAGCAGCTTAGGTCCGGGTGGAGAGACCCAGTACTTC; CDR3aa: CASSLGPGGETQYF
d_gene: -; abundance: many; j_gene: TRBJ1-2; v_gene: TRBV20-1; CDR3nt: TGCAGTGCTACACCCGCAGGGAGAGATTTTGGCTACACCTTC; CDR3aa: CSATPAGRDFGYTF
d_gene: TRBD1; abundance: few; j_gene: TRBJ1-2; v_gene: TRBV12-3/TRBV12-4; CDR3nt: TGTGCCAGCAGCCCCGGGACAGGTGGGGGCTACACCTTC; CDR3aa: CASSPGTGGGYTF
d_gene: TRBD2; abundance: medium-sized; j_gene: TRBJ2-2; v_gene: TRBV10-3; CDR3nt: TGTGCCATCAGAGCCACGACTAGCGGGGGGGCCTCCGGGGAGCTGTTTTTT; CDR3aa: CAIRATTSGGASGELFF
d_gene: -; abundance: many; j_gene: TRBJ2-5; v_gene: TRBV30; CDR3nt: TGTGCCTGGAGTGTAGAGTTTGGGGGGCGCATCGGGTTGGAGACCCAGTACTTC; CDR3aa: CAWSVEFGGRIGLETQYF
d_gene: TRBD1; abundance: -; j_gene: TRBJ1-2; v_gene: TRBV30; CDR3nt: TGTGCCTGGAGTGGGGCAGGGGGGCTTGGCTACACCTTC; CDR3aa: CAWSGAGGLGYTF
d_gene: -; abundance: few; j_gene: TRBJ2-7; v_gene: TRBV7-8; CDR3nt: TGTGCCAGCAGCTTAAGGTGGGACGAGCAGTACTTC; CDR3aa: CASSLRWDEQYF
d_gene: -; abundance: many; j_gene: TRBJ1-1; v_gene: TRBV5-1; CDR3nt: TGCGCCAGCAGCCGACTCACAGGAGGGAACACTGAAGCTTTCTTT; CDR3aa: CASSRLTGGNTEAFF
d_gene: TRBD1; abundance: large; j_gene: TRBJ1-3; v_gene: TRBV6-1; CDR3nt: TGTGCCAGCAGTCCCGGGACAGTACCTCTCTCTGGAAACACCATATATTTT; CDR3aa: CASSPGTVPLSGNTIYF